The T cell receptor (beta chain) described here comes from a study of tissue T cells after allogeneic stem cell transplantation. Study context: Where cell numbers permitted, CD3+ T cells were sorted from preserved blood and marrow. Study results and limitations: TCR repertoires tracked anatomic similarity, regardless of disease or transplant status. Shared clones across patients were few; motif clustering revealed tissue-specific shared signatures.

This clone was detected a few times. Its target is unknown. The CDR3 is made up of 15 amino acids. Per the germline V gene, CDR1 is LGHDT and CDR2 is YNNKEL (reference sequence). V shed 6 bases and J 0 bases; nucleotides not matched to a gene: 5. Survey-depth TCRbeta CDR3 sequencing reported V/J genes and productive frequencies. Sequenced by immunoSEQ multiplex PCR; TCRdb stores in-frame clones only, minus some. Of about 26,000 clones listed, roughly nine tenths are singletons. The V and J genes are TRBV3-1 (or the pseudogene TRBV3-2) and TRBJ1-3; 7 positions agree with TRBD1. The sequencing here drew on blood, taken before transplantation. The receptor comes from a male donor at least 60 years old who later had graft-versus-host disease after an allogeneic stem cell transplant. Here the CDR3 DNA reads TGTGCCAGCAGGTACAGGGGCCTCTCTGGAAACACCATATATTTT. Its protein product is CASRYRGLSGNTIYF.